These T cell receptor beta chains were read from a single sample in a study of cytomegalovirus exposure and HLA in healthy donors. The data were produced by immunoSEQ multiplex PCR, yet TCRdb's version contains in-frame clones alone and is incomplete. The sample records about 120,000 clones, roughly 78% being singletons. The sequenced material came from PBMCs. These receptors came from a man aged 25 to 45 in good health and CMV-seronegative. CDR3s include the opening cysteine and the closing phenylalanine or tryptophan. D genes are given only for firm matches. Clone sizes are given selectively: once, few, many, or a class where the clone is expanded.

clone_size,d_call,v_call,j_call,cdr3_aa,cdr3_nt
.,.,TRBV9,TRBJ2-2,CASSVGAGSHTGELFF,TGTGCCAGCAGCGTAGGGGCGGGGTCTCACACCGGGGAGCTGTTTTTT
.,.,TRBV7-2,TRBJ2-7,CASSANTYEQYF,TGTGCCAGCAGCGCTAATACCTACGAGCAGTACTTC
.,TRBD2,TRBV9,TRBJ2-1,CASSARPAGGWLGEQFF,TGTGCCAGCAGCGCCCGACCAGCGGGGGGGTGGCTAGGTGAGCAGTTCTTC
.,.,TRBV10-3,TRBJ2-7,CAISEAGATYEQYF,TGTGCCATCAGTGAGGCAGGCGCCACCTACGAGCAGTACTTC
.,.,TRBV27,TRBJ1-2,CASKGWGRTYGYTF,TGTGCCAGCAAGGGGTGGGGGCGCACCTATGGCTACACCTTC
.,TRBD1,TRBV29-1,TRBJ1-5,CSVAGGQDQRQHF,TGCAGCGTTGCTGGGGGACAGGACCAGCGACAGCATTTT
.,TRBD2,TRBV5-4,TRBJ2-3,CASSLGGLGGNTRKTQYF,TGTGCCAGCAGCTTGGGAGGGTTGGGGGGGAATACTAGGAAGACGCAGTATTTT
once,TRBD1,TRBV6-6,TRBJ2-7,CASRRNRGSYEQYF,TGTGCCAGCAGGCGAAACAGGGGGAGCTACGAGCAGTACTTC
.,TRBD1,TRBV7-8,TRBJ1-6,CASSLASGQGRSPLHF,TGTGCCAGCAGCTTAGCTTCGGGACAGGGACGATCACCCCTCCACTTT
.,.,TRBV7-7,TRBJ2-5,CASSLEQEETQYF,TGTGCCAGCAGCTTAGAACAGGAAGAGACCCAGTACTTC
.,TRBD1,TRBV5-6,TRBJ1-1,CASSFGTGKLFGTEAFF,TGTGCCAGCAGCTTTGGGACAGGGAAGTTGTTTGGCACTGAAGCTTTCTTT
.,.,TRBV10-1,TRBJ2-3,CASSDYAGFRDTQYF,TGCGCCAGCAGTGACTATGCGGGGTTTAGAGATACGCAGTATTTT
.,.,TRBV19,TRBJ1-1,CASTGRGRTEAFF,TGTGCCAGTACCGGGCGGGGGCGTACTGAAGCTTTCTTT
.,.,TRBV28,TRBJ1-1,CASSVQPTVEAFF,TGTGCCAGCAGTGTCCAGCCGACAGTAGAAGCTTTCTTT